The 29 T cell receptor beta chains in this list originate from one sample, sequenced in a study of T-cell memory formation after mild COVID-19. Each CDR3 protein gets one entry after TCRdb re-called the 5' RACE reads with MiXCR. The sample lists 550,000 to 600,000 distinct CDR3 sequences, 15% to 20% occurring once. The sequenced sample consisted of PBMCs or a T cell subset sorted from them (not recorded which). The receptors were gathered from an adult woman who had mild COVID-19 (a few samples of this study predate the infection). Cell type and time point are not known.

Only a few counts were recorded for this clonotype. The CDR3 region is CASRPYEQYF. The CDR3 nucleotides read TGTGCCAGTAGGCCCTACGAGCAGTACTTC. The chain is built from TRBV19 and TRBJ2-7; no firm D call. The CDR3 length is 10 residues. Per the germline V gene, CDR1 is LNHDA and CDR2 is SQIVND (reference sequence). Trimming pared 6 bases from V and 2 bases from J, leaving 2 bases between.

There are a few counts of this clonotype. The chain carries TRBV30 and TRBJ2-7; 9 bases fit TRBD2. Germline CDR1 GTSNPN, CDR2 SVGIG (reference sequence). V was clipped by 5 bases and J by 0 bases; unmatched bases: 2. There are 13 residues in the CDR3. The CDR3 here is CAWSSGNSYEQYF. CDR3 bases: TGTGCCTGGTCTAGCGGGAACTCCTACGAGCAGTACTTC. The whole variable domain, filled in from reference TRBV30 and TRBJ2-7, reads SQTIHQWPATLVQPVGSPLSLECTVEGTSNPNLYWYRQAAGRGLQLLFYSVGIGQISSEVPQNLSASRPQDRQFILSSKKLLLSDSGFYLCAWSSGNSYEQYFGPGTRLTVT.

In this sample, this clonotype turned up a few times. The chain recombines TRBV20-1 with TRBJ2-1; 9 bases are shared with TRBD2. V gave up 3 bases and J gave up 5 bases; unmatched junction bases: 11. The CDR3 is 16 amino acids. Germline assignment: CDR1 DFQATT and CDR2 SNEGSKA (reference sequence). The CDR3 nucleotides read TGCAGTGCTAGCCCCCTTAGCGGGGGAAATAACAATGAGCAGTTCTTC. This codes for CSASPLSGGNNNEQFF.

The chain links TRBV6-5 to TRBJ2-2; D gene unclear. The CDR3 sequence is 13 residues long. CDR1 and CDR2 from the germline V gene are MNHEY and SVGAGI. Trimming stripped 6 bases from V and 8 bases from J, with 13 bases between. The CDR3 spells CASRIEPEGELFF. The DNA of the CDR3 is TGTGCCAGCAGGATCGAGCCCGAGGGGGAGCTGTTTTTT.

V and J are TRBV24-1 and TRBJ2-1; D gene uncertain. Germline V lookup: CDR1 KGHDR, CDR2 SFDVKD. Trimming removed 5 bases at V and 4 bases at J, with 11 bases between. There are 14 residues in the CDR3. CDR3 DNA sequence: TGTGCCACCAGTGGTGAAGGGTATTACAATGAGCAGTTCTTC. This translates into CATSGEGYYNEQFF.

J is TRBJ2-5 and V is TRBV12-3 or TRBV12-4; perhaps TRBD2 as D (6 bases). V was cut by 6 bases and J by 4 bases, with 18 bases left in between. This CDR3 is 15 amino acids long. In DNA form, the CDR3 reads TGTGCCAGCAGGACGGGGGAGGTGGCGATAGAGACCCAGTACTTC. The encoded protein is CASRTGEVAIETQYF.

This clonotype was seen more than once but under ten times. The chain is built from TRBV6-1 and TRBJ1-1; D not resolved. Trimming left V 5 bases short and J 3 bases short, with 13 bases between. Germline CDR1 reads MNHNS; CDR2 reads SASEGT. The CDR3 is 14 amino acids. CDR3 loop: CASSIHHGDTEAFF. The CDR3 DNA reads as TGTGCCAGCAGTATACACCACGGGGACACTGAAGCTTTCTTT.

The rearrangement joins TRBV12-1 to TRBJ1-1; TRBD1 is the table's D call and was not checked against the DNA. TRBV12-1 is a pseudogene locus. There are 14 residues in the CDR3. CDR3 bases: TGTGCCAGCAGCTTTGGGGACGGACGCACTGAAGCTTTCTTT. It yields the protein CASSFGDGRTEAFF.

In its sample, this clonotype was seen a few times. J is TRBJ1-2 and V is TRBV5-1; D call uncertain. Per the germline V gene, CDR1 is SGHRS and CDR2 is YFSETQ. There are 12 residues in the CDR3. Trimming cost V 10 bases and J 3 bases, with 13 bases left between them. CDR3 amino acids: CALTGEDYGYTF. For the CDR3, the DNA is TGCGCCCTCACCGGGGAAGACTATGGCTACACCTTC.

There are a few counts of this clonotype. The DNA for the CDR3 is TGTGCCAGCAGCGCGGACGGCCGGACCGGTAATGAGCAGTTCTTC. Translated: CASSADGRTGNEQFF. This chain connects TRBV9 to TRBJ2-1; D gene unclear. CDR3 length equals 15 residues. Trimming pared 3 bases from V and 7 bases from J, leaving 17 bases between. The V gene's germline CDR1 is SGDLS and CDR2 YYNGEE.

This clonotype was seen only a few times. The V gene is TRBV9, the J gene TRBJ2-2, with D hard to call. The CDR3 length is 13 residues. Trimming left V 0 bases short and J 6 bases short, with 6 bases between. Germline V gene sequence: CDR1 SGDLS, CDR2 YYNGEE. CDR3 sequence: CASSVDAPGELFF. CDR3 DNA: TGTGCCAGCAGCGTAGATGCTCCCGGGGAGCTGTTTTTT.

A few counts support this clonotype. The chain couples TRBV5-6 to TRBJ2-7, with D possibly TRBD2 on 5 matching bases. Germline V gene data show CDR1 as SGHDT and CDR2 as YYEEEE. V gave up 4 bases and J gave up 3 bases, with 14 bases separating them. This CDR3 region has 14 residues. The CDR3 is CASSPGRADYEQYF. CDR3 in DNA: TGTGCCAGCAGCCCGGGAAGAGCTGACTACGAGCAGTACTTC.

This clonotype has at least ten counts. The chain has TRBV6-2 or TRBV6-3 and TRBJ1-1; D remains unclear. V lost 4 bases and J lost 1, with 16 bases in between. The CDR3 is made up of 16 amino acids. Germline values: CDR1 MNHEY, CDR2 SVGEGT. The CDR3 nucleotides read TGTGCCAGCAGTTCCAGGTGGGCAGGCCAGAACACTGAAGCTTTCTTT. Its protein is CASSSRWAGQNTEAFF.

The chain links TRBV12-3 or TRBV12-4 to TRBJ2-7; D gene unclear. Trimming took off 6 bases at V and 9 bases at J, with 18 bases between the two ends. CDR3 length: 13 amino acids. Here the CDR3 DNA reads TGTGCCAGCAGCCCACTGTATGACGCCGGGCAGTACTTC. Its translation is CASSPLYDAGQYF.

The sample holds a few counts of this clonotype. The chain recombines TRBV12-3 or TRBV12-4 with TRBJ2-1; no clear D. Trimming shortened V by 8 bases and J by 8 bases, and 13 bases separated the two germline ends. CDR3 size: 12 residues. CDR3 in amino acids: CASPIVGHEQFF. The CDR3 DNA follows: TGTGCCAGCCCGATTGTTGGGCATGAGCAGTTCTTC.

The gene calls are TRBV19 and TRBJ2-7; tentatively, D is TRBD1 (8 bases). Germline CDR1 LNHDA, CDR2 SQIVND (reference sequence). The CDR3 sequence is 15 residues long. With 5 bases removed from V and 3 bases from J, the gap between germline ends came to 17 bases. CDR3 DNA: TGTGCCAGTAGTGACGGACAGGGAGGGAGCTACGAGCAGTACTTC. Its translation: CASSDGQGGSYEQYF.

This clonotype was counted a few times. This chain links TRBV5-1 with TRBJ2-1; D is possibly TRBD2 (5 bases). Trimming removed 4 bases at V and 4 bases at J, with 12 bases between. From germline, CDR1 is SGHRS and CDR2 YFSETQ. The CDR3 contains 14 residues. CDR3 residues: CASSVSTSYNEQFF. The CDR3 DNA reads TGCGCCAGCAGCGTATCAACTAGTTACAATGAGCAGTTCTTC. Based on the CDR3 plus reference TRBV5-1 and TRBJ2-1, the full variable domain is KAGVTQTPRYLIKTRGQQVTLSCSPISGHRSVSWYQQTPGQGLQFLFEYFSETQRNKGNFPGRFSGRQFSNSRSEMNVSTLELGDSALYLCASSVSTSYNEQFFGPGTRLTVL.

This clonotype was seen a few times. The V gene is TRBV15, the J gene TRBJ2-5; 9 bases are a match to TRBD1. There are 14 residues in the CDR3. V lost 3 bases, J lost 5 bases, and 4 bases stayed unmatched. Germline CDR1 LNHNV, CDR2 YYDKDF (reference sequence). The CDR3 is CATSSSGTGETQYF. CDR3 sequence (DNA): TGTGCCACCAGCAGCTCCGGGACAGGGGAGACCCAGTACTTC.

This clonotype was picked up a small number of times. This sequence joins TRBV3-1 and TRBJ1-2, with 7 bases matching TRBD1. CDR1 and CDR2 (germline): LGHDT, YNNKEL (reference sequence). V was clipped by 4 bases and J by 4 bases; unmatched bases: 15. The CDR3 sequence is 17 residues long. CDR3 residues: CASSLWTGPDYRYGYTF. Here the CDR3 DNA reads TGTGCCAGCAGCCTTTGGACAGGCCCCGACTATCGCTATGGCTACACCTTC.

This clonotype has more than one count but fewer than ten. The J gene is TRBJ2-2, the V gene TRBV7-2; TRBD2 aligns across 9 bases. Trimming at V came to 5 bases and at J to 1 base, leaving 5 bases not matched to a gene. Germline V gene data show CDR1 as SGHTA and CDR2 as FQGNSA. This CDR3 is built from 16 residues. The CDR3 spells CASSHLAGMNTGELFF. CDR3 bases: TGTGCCAGCAGCCATCTAGCGGGGATGAACACCGGGGAGCTGTTTTTT.

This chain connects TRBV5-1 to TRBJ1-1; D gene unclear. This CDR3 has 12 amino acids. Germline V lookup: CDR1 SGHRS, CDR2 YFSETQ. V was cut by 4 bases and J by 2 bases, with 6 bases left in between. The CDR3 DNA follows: TGCGCCAGCAGCGCGGCAAACACTGAAGCTTTCTTT. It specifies CASSAANTEAFF.

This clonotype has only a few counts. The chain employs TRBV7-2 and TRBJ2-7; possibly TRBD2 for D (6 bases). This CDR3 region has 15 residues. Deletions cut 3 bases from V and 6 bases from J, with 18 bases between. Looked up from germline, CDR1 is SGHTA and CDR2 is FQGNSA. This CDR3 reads CASSFGSGTPIEQYF. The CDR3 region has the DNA TGTGCCAGCAGCTTTGGTAGCGGAACTCCTATCGAGCAGTACTTC.

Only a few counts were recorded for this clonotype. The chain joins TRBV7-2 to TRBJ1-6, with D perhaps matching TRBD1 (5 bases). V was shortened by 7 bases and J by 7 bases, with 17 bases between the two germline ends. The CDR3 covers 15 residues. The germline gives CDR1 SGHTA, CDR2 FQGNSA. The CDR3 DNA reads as TGTGCCAGCATTATGACGGGACTGCTCAATTCACCCCTCCACTTT. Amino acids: CASIMTGLLNSPLHF.

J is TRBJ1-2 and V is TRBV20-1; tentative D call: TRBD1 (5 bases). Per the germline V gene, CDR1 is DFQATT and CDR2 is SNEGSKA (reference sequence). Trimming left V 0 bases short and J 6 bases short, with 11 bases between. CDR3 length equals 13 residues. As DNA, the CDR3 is TGCAGTGCTAGAGATCCAGGGACCCATGGCTACACCTTC. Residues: CSARDPGTHGYTF.

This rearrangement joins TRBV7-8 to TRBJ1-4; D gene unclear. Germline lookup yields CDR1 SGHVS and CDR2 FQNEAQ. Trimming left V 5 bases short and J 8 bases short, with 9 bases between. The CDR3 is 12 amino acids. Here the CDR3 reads CASSPSSEKLFF. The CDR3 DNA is TGTGCCAGCAGCCCCTCAAGCGAAAAACTGTTTTTT.

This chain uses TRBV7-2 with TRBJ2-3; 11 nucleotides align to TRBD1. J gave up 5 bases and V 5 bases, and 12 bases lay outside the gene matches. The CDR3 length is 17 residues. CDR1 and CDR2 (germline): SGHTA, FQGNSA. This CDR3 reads CASSHLVTDRGLDTQYF. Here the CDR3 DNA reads TGTGCCAGCAGCCACCTCGTTACGGACAGGGGGCTAGATACGCAGTATTTT.

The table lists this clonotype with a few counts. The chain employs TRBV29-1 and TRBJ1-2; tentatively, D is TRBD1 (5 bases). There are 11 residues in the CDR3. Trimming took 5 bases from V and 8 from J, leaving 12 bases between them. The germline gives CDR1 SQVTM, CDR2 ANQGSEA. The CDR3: CSVRGVGGYTF. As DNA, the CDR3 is TGCAGCGTTCGGGGGGTTGGAGGCTACACCTTC.

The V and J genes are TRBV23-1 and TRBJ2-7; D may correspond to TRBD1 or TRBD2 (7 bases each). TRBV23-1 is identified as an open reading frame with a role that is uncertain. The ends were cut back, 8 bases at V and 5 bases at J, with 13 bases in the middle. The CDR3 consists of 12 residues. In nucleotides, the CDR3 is TGCGCCAGCCGGGCAGGGGGGGACGAGCAGTACTTC. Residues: CASRAGGDEQYF.

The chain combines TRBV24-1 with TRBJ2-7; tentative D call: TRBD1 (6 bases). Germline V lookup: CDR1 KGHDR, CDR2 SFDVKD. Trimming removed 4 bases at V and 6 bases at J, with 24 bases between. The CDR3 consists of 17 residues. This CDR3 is CATSDTTGTDPMGEQYF. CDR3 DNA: TGTGCCACCAGTGACACAACAGGGACCGATCCTATGGGCGAGCAGTACTTC.